This T cell receptor (beta chain) was recovered during a study of blood T cell repertoires in COVID-19. This CDR3 region has 14 residues. Germline CDR1 reads MNHNY; CDR2 reads SVGAGI (reference sequence). The V and J ends lost 6 bases and 1 base respectively, with 9 bases between them. Authors' processing steps: Counts of nucleated cells, estimated from reference gene primer amplification, were obtained. Assay used: immunoSEQ multiplex PCR; TCRdb lists only in-frame clones, some missing. That table gives V, J and clone size, and the DNA gave D and trimming. The sample has roughly 340,000 clones, 80% to 90% seen once; the top ten hold roughly 1%.

This receptor was identified in a man aged 18 to 30 who had recovered from COVID-19. The sample was PBMCs or T cells enriched from blood (not recorded which). V is TRBV6-6 and J is TRBJ2-2; no firm D call. The CDR3 DNA is TGTGCCAGCAGAAAAGACAAGAACACCGGGGAGCTGTTTTTT. Amino acid sequence: CASRKDKNTGELFF.